These T cell receptor beta chains were read from a single sample in a study of cytomegalovirus exposure and HLA in healthy donors. The table came from immunoSEQ multiplex PCR; TCRdb's copy has only in-frame clones and leaves some out. The sample holds around 76,000 clones, 55% to 80% seen once. The sequenced sample consisted of PBMCs. These TCRs come from a man aged 35-49 years in good health and CMV-seropositive. Both conserved end residues are part of each CDR3. The order of the fields is V gene, clone size, CDR3 protein. The size field is filled for only some rows; it gives once, few, many or a size class.

V: TRBV5-4; size: -; CDR3: CASSFSGTVGYTF
V: TRBV7-6; size: -; CDR3: CASSLATLGGKAFF
V: TRBV23-1; size: -; CDR3: CASSQFWASGAPKNIQYF
V: TRBV5-4; size: -; CDR3: CASSLVGTGGTEAFF
V: TRBV7-2; size: once; CDR3: CASSPDKNYGYTF
V: TRBV29-1; size: few; CDR3: CSALGQGQTF
V: TRBV15; size: -; CDR3: CATSPNSYNEQFF
V: TRBV25-1; size: -; CDR3: CASSEQVNNEQFF
V: TRBV2; size: -; CDR3: CASSGQGARDTQYF
V: TRBV4-3; size: -; CDR3: CASSQDWTRRGGSEQFF
V: TRBV10-3; size: -; CDR3: CAISESGLGREQFF
V: TRBV6-5; size: once; CDR3: CASSYSGLVLSEQYF
V: TRBV25-1; size: -; CDR3: CASSSITTGKNNYGYTF
V: TRBV28; size: -; CDR3: CASSAGTGGITEAFF
V: TRBV5-1; size: once; CDR3: CASSWQDNEQFF
V: TRBV28; size: -; CDR3: CASSLTGGRKANYGYTF
V: TRBV20-1; size: -; CDR3: CSASRGTEAFF
V: TRBV28; size: few; CDR3: CASSFFVSGQPQHF
V: TRBV7-2; size: few; CDR3: CASSLGQPSYEQYF
V: TRBV30; size: few; CDR3: CAWSVSTNYGYTF
V: TRBV7-9; size: -; CDR3: CASSHDRGPEAFF
V: TRBV6-4; size: -; CDR3: CASSDSGRSADTQYF
V: TRBV11-1; size: -; CDR3: CASSPRGINQPQHF
V: TRBV25-1; size: -; CDR3: CASSSTGLNSPLHF
V: TRBV18; size: -; CDR3: CASSQILPTGNTGELFF
V: TRBV9; size: few; CDR3: CASSVASLSSAEAFF
V: TRBV27; size: -; CDR3: CASSSGLAGGTDTQYF
V: TRBV28; size: -; CDR3: CASSLRGKSSYEQYF
V: TRBV7-3; size: -; CDR3: CASSKAGGLDEQFF
V: TRBV19; size: few; CDR3: CASSFSDSYHSNQPQHF
V: TRBV5-1; size: -; CDR3: CASSETTGMNTEAFF
V: TRBV5-1; size: -; CDR3: CASTPLGGPYEQYF
V: TRBV29-1; size: -; CDR3: CAVGINSQSNQPQHF
V: TRBV11-2; size: -; CDR3: CASSLDPRAGRETQYF
V: TRBV10-3; size: -; CDR3: CAISASGGDTQYF
V: TRBV5-6; size: few; CDR3: CASSPGGARPRGQPQHF
V: TRBV19; size: -; CDR3: CASSTPPPGNEKLFF
V: TRBV2; size: -; CDR3: CASSEAVSRQYF
V: TRBV2; size: -; CDR3: CASSEQTVNTEAFF
V: TRBV6-1; size: -; CDR3: CASSGGLAGQETQYF
V: TRBV18; size: few; CDR3: CASSRRTNEKLFF